The rows below give T cell receptor beta chains drawn from one sample of a study of immune evolution from preneoplasia to lung adenocarcinoma. Produced via immunoSEQ multiplex PCR; TCRdb's table is partial and in-frame only. The data contain 12,000 or so clones, about 85% of them seen just once; the ten biggest clones take up roughly 3.8%. Sequenced material: FFPE tissue from an adenomatous hyperplasia lung lesion. The receptors were gathered from a person between 45 and 75 years old with lung adenocarcinoma. The CDR3 runs from the conserved cysteine through the conserved F or W. D genes are given only for firm matches. The listing skips clone size in some rows; elsewhere it reads once, few, many or a size class.

cdr3_nt	cdr3_aa	clone_size	d_call	v_call	j_call
TGCGCCAGCAGCCAAAGAGCGGGCTACTACAATGAGCAGTTCTTC	CASSQRAGYYNEQFF	-	-	TRBV4-1	TRBJ2-1
TGCGCCAGCAGCTTGGAAAGGGCGGAGACCCAGTACTTC	CASSLERAETQYF	-	-	TRBV5-1	TRBJ2-5
TGTGCCAGCAGCCAGGGATGGAGCTCTGGAAACACCATATATTTT	CASSQGWSSGNTIYF	-	-	TRBV4-2	TRBJ1-3
TGTGCCAGCAGTTTACCCCGGTCCGGCACTGAAGCTTTCTTT	CASSLPRSGTEAFF	once	-	TRBV28	TRBJ1-1
TGTGCCAGCAGCAGCCTCGTACGCTCCTTCACTGAAGCTTTCTTT	CASSSLVRSFTEAFF	-	-	TRBV11-2	TRBJ1-1
TGTGCCAGCAGTGAAAGTTTGGGGACTGAAGCTTTCTTT	CASSESLGTEAFF	-	-	TRBV6-1	TRBJ1-1
TGTGCCAGCAGCCAAGACCTAGCGGGAGGGCCCTACGAGCAGTACTTC	CASSQDLAGGPYEQYF	few	TRBD2	TRBV4-2	TRBJ2-7
TGTGCCTGGAGTGGACTAGGGGGGCCGAGGGTCACGGGAGAAGATACGCAGTATTTT	CAWSGLGGPRVTGEDTQYF	-	-	TRBV30	TRBJ2-3
TGTGCCAGCAGTGAATTGACTTTAACGAGCACCGGGGAGCTGTTTTTT	CASSELTLTSTGELFF	-	-	TRBV2	TRBJ2-2
TGTGCCAGCAGTGAATCATTAGGAACTGAAGCTTTCTTT	CASSESLGTEAFF	once	-	TRBV6-1	TRBJ1-1
TGTGCCAGCAGTTTAAGAGGTCTTGTTTCCCCGAACACTGAAGCTTTCTTT	CASSLRGLVSPNTEAFF	-	-	TRBV28	TRBJ1-1
TGTGCCAGCAGTTTGGGGGCTGGGGCCAACGTCCTGACTTTC	CASSLGAGANVLTF	-	-	TRBV27	TRBJ2-6
TGTGCCAGCAGCTTCTCTTTAGGACTAGCGGGAGGGCGAAGCGGGGAGCTGTTTTTT	CASSFSLGLAGGRSGELFF	-	TRBD2	TRBV5-5	TRBJ2-2
TGTGCCAGCAGCGGTAATATGGGGGGGTGGGGCTATGGCTACACCTTC	CASSGNMGGWGYGYTF	-	-	TRBV25-1	TRBJ1-2
TGTGCCAGCAGCTTATATAAGGGTACCTCTGGAAACACCATATATTTT	CASSLYKGTSGNTIYF	once	-	TRBV7-9	TRBJ1-3
TGTGCCACCGCGCAGGAGGGACTAGCAACAGATACGCAGTATTTT	CATAQEGLATDTQYF	-	TRBD2	TRBV19	TRBJ2-3
TGCGCCAGCAGCCGGCGACTAGCGGGAGGTCTGGATGAGCAGTTCTTC	CASSRRLAGGLDEQFF	-	TRBD2	TRBV5-1	TRBJ2-1
TGTGCCAGCAGTGGCCGACAGGGGTCGGTCACCGGGGAGCTGTTTTTT	CASSGRQGSVTGELFF	-	TRBD1	TRBV6-1	TRBJ2-2
TGTGCCAGCAGTTTGGGGATAAGGGACTATGGCTACACCTTC	CASSLGIRDYGYTF	-	-	TRBV28	TRBJ1-2
TGTGCCAGCTCACGGGGACAGACGTACCAAGAGACCCAGTACTTC	CASSRGQTYQETQYF	-	TRBD1	TRBV18	TRBJ2-5
TGTGCCAGCAGTTCTAGCGGGAGTTCGACAGATACGCAGTATTTT	CASSSSGSSTDTQYF	once	TRBD2	TRBV28	TRBJ2-3
TGTGCCAGTAACCACTACAGGGGGCGGAGAAGCCAAGAGACCCAGTACTTC	CASNHYRGRRSQETQYF	few	TRBD1	TRBV19	TRBJ2-5
TGTGCCAGCAGCCCTAGGGGGTCGGGACCCACAGATACGCAGTATTTT	CASSPRGSGPTDTQYF	-	-	TRBV28	TRBJ2-3
TGTGCCAGCAGCTTAGCTGGGGGGATAGCGCCTTACGAGCAGTACTTC	CASSLAGGIAPYEQYF	once	-	TRBV7-6	TRBJ2-7
TGTGCCAGCAGCTTAGACATGTACGCCGCGACCTCGGGCGAGCAGTACTTC	CASSLDMYAATSGEQYF	once	-	TRBV11-1	TRBJ2-7
TGTGCCAGCAGCCCGGACAGAACTCGCCAAGAGACCCAGTACTTC	CASSPDRTRQETQYF	-	-	TRBV2	TRBJ2-5
TGTGCCAGCAGACTCAGGGCGAACACCGGGGAGCTGTTTTTT	CASRLRANTGELFF	-	-	TRBV6-1	TRBJ2-2
TGTGCCAGCAGATTGACAGGGGGGAGTGACACCGGGGAGCTGTTTTTT	CASRLTGGSDTGELFF	once	TRBD1	TRBV5-6	TRBJ2-2
TGTGCCAGCAGTTACGGACAAGATAATGAAAAACTGTTTTTT	CASSYGQDNEKLFF	-	-	TRBV28	TRBJ1-4
TGTGCCAGCAGCCTTGGGGAGGGACAGGAAGAGACCCAGTACTTC	CASSLGEGQEETQYF	-	-	TRBV11-3	TRBJ2-5
TGTGCCAGCAGCTTGGAGTCCTACGAGCAGTACTTC	CASSLESYEQYF	-	-	TRBV5-6	TRBJ2-7
TGTGCCAGCAGCTCGACAGGGGCGGAATATAGCAATCAGCCCCAGCATTTT	CASSSTGAEYSNQPQHF	-	TRBD1	TRBV7-8	TRBJ1-5
TGTGCCAGCAGTTTGGTAGGGATCAACAATCAGCCCCAGCATTTT	CASSLVGINNQPQHF	-	-	TRBV28	TRBJ1-5
TGTGCCAGCCACCCCGGGCCACAAGAGACCCAGTACTTC	CASHPGPQETQYF	-	-	TRBV11-1	TRBJ2-5
TGTGCCAGCAGCTTTACATACGAGCAGTACTTC	CASSFTYEQYF	-	-	TRBV7-8	TRBJ2-7
TGTGCCAGCAGCGATGTGGGACAGGGGGTCCTCCAAGAGACCCAGTACTTC	CASSDVGQGVLQETQYF	-	TRBD1	TRBV7-2	TRBJ2-5
TGTGCCACCTCTGGTCAGGACGGCGGCTACACCTTC	CATSGQDGGYTF	-	-	TRBV6-5	TRBJ1-2
TGTGCCAGCTCACCGCTACAGGGTAGCGACGAGCAGTACTTC	CASSPLQGSDEQYF	-	-	TRBV18	TRBJ2-7
TGTGCCAGCTCACCGTCTCAGAACACTGAAGCTTTCTTT	CASSPSQNTEAFF	-	-	TRBV18	TRBJ1-1
TGTGCCAGCAGTTTCCGACGGGAGACCCAGTACTTC	CASSFRRETQYF	-	-	TRBV28	TRBJ2-5
TGTGCCATCAGTGACAGAGACGGTGGCTACACCTTC	CAISDRDGGYTF	-	-	TRBV10-3	TRBJ1-2
TGCGCCAGCAGTGAGAGACTAGCGGGGACCTACGAGCAGTACTTC	CASSERLAGTYEQYF	-	TRBD2	TRBV10-2	TRBJ2-7
TGTGCCAGCAGTAGCCGGGACAGGGTAGGAGGCTACACCTTC	CASSSRDRVGGYTF	-	TRBD1	TRBV2	TRBJ1-2
TGCGCCAGCAGCCAAGCAGGTAGCTCCTACAATGAGCAGTTCTTC	CASSQAGSSYNEQFF	-	-	TRBV4-1	TRBJ2-1
TGCGCCAGCAGTCATTCAGACAGGGCGGTTTGTGAGACCCAGTACTTC	CASSHSDRAVCETQYF	few	TRBD1	TRBV23-1	TRBJ2-5
TGTGCCAGCGTTTCCCTAGGTGGGCCCTACGAGCAGTACTTC	CASVSLGGPYEQYF	-	-	TRBV2	TRBJ2-7
TGTGCCTGGAGCGAGGACGCGGATCAGCCCCAGCATTTT	CAWSEDADQPQHF	-	-	TRBV30	TRBJ1-5
TGTGCCAGCAGCTTAGGTAGCGGGAGAACCCGCAACGAGCAGTACTTC	CASSLGSGRTRNEQYF	-	TRBD2	TRBV5-6	TRBJ2-7
TGCGCCAGCAGCCATCCGGGACTAAAGCAGTCTGTCAGGGCAGATACGCAGTATTTT	CASSHPGLKQSVRADTQYF	once	TRBD2	TRBV4-1	TRBJ2-3
TGTGCCAGCAGCTCCAGACGGAACACTGAAGCTTTCTTT	CASSSRRNTEAFF	once	-	TRBV7-6	TRBJ1-1
TGTGCCACCTCCTTGGGACTAGCGGTTAGCACAGATACGCAGTATTTT	CATSLGLAVSTDTQYF	-	TRBD2	TRBV6-6	TRBJ2-3
TGTGCCAGCAGCCCCGGACTAGCGGGAATCGCCGGGGAGCTGTTTTTT	CASSPGLAGIAGELFF	-	TRBD2	TRBV5-4	TRBJ2-2
TGTGCCAGCAGCTTCACGAGCAATCAGCCCCAGCATTTT	CASSFTSNQPQHF	-	-	TRBV7-2	TRBJ1-5
TGTGCCAGCAAGGAGGCTTCAGGGGGAAATGAAAAACTGTTTTTT	CASKEASGGNEKLFF	-	TRBD1	TRBV2	TRBJ1-4